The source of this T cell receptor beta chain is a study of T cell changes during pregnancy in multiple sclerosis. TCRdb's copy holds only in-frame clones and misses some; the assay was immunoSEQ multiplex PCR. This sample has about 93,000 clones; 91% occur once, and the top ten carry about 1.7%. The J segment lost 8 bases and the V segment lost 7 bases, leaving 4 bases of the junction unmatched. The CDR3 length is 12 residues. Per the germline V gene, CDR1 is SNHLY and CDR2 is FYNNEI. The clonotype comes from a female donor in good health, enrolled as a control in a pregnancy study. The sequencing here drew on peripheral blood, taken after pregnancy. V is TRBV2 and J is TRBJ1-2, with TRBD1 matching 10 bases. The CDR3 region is CASTGQGSGYTF. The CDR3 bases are TGTGCCAGCACGGGACAGGGGAGCGGCTACACCTTC. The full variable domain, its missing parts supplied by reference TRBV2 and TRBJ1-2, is EPEVTQTPSHQVTQMGQEVILRCVPISNHLYFYWYRQILGQKVEFLVSFYNNEISEKSEIFDDQFSVERPDGSNFTLKIRSTKLEDSAMYFCASTGQGSGYTFGSGTRLTVV.